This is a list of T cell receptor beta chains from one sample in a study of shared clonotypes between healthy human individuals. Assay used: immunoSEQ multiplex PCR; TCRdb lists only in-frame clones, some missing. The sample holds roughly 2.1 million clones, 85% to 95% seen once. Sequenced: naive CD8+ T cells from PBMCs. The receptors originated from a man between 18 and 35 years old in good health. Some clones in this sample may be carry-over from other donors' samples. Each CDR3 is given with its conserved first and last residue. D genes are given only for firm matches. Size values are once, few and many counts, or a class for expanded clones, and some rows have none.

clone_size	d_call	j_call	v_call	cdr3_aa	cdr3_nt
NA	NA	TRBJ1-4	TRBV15	CATSRDKWANEKLFF	TGTGCCACCAGCAGAGATAAGTGGGCTAATGAAAAACTGTTTTTT
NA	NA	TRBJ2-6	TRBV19	CASSIAQSGANVLTF	TGTGCCAGTAGTATTGCCCAATCTGGGGCCAACGTCCTGACTTTC
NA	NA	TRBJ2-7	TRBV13	CASSPGGLGGYEQYF	TGTGCCAGCAGCCCCGGGGGGCTAGGGGGATACGAGCAGTACTTC
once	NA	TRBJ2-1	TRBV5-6	CASRLHNEQFF	TGTGCCAGCAGACTACACAATGAGCAGTTCTTC
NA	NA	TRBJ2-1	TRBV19	CASSILASVLEQFF	TGTGCCAGTAGTATTTTAGCGTCAGTCCTGGAGCAGTTCTTC
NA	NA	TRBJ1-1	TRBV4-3	CASSQSWQNTEAFF	TGCGCCAGCAGCCAAAGTTGGCAGAACACTGAAGCTTTCTTT
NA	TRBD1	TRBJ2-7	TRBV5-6	CASSVTGVEQYF	TGTGCCAGCAGCGTCACAGGGGTCGAGCAGTACTTC
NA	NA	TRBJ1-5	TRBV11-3	CASSLPPRKSPPPCPQPQHF	TGTGCCAGCAGCCTACCACCGCGTAAGAGTCCCCCTCCGTGCCCCCAGCCCCAGCATTTT
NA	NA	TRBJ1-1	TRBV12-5	CASAKTGMNTEAFF	TGTGCTAGTGCAAAAACAGGGATGAACACTGAAGCTTTCTTT
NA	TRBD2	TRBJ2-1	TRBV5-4	CASSHLAGGYNEQFF	TGTGCCAGCAGCCATCTAGCGGGAGGCTACAATGAGCAGTTCTTC
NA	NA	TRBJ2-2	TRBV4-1	CASSQGPRGTGELFF	TGCGCCAGCAGCCAAGGGCCCAGAGGCACCGGGGAGCTGTTTTTT
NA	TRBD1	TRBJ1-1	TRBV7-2	CASSRQGTEAFF	TGTGCCAGCAGCCGACAGGGTACTGAAGCTTTCTTT
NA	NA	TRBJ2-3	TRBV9	CASSVGNTQYF	TGTGCCAGCAGCGTAGGAAATACGCAGTATTTT
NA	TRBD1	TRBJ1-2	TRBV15	CATSGSGQGSYGYTF	TGTGCCACCAGCGGCTCCGGACAGGGAAGCTATGGCTACACCTTC
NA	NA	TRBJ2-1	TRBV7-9	CASSSLERDEQFF	TGTGCCAGCAGCTCTCTGGAGCGCGATGAGCAGTTCTTC
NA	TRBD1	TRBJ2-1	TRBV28	CAGGTGRPSYNEQFF	TGTGCCGGAGGGACAGGCAGGCCTTCCTACAATGAGCAGTTCTTC
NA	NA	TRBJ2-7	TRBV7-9	CASRYDSYEQYF	TGTGCCAGCAGATACGACTCCTACGAGCAGTACTTC
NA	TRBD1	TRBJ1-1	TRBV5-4	CASSPAGGSTEAFF	TGTGCCAGCAGCCCCGCAGGGGGGAGCACTGAAGCTTTCTTT
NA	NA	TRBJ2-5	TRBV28	CASRPMARQVVGQETQYF	TGTGCCAGCAGACCGATGGCAAGACAGGTAGTGGGGCAAGAGACCCAGTACTTC
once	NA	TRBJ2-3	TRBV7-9	CASSLARGDTQYF	TGTGCCAGCAGCTTAGCCCGGGGAGATACGCAGTATTTT
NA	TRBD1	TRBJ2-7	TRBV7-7	CASSSTGGHYEQYF	TGTGCCAGCAGCTCGACAGGGGGCCACTACGAGCAGTACTTC
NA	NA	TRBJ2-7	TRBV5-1	CASSLGDFYEQYF	TGCGCCAGCAGCTTGGGGGACTTCTACGAGCAGTACTTC
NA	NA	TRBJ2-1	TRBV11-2	CASSLDRTRTRRLNEQFF	TGTGCCAGCAGCTTAGATCGGACAAGGACGAGACGGCTTAATGAGCAGTTCTTC
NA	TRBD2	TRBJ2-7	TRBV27	CASSPSAGALSYEQYF	TGTGCCAGCAGTCCATCAGCGGGGGCACTCTCCTACGAGCAGTACTTC
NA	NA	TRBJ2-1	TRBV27	CASTVLSGRGYNEQFF	TGTGCCAGCACCGTCCTTAGCGGTAGGGGCTACAATGAGCAGTTCTTC
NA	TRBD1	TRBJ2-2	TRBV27	CASSLGTGIGELFF	TGTGCCAGCAGTTTGGGGACAGGGATAGGGGAGCTGTTTTTT
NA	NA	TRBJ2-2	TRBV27	CASTPFGATGELFF	TGTGCCAGCACCCCATTTGGGGCGACCGGGGAGCTGTTTTTT